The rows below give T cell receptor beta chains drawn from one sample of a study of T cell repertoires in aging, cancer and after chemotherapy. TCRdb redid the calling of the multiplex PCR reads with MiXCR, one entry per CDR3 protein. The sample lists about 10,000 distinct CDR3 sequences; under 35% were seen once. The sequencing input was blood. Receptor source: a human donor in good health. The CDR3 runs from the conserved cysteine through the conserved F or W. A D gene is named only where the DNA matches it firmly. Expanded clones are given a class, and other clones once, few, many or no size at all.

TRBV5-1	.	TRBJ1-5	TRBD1	TGCGCCAGCAGCTTGGACGGCACAGGGGGATACCAGCCCCAGCATTTT	CASSLDGTGGYQPQHF
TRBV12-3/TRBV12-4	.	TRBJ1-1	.	TGTGCCAGCAGTTTAGCGAGGGTGAAAGCTTTCTTT	CASSLARVKAFF
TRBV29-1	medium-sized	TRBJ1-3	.	TGCAGCGTTGTCATGAGGGGTCCTGGAAACACCATATATTTT	CSVVMRGPGNTIYF
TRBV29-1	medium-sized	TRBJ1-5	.	TGCAGCGTTGGTACCGGTAATCAGCCCCAGCATTTT	CSVGTGNQPQHF
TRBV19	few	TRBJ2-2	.	TGTGCCAGTAGTATCGGGAGAAACACCGGGGAGCTGTTTTTT	CASSIGRNTGELFF
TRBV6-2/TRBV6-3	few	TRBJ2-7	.	TGTGCCAGCAGCTTGGACAGCGCCTACGAGCAGTACTTC	CASSLDSAYEQYF
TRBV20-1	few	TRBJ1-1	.	TGCAGTGCTAGACCGACAGGTAGTCTTGAAGCTTTCTTT	CSARPTGSLEAFF
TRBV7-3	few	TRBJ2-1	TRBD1	TGTGCCAGCAGCTTGACAGGGTACAATGAGCAGTTCTTC	CASSLTGYNEQFF
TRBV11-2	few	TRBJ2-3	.	TGTGCCAGCAGCTTAGGGGGGGCGATTTCGGATACGCAGTATTTT	CASSLGGAISDTQYF
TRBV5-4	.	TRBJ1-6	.	TGTGCCAGCAGCTCCCAGGGAAATTCACCCCTCCACTTT	CASSSQGNSPLHF
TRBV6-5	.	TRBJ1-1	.	TGTGCCAGCAGTAGGGACGGCTCTGGCGGCACTGAAGCTTTCTTT	CASSRDGSGGTEAFF
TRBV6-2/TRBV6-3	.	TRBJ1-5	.	TGTGCCAGCAGTTACTGGGTGGGTCAGCCCCAGCATTTT	CASSYWVGQPQHF
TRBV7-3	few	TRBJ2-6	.	TGTGCCAGCAGCCCGACAGTCTCTGGGGCCAACGTCCTGACTTTC	CASSPTVSGANVLTF
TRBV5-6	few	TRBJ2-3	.	TGTGCCAGCAGCGGAGAAGGAGATACGCAGTATTTT	CASSGEGDTQYF
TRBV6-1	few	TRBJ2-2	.	TGTGCCAGCAGCTCAGGACTTGCGAACACCGGGGAGCTGTTTTTT	CASSSGLANTGELFF
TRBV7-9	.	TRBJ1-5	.	TGTGCCAGCAGCTTAGAAGTTGGGCCCCAGCATTTT	CASSLEVGPQHF
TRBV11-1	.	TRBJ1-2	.	TGTGCCAGCAGCCTCGGTTCAAGAGGCTACACCTTC	CASSLGSRGYTF
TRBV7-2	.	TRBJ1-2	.	TGTGCCAGCAGCTTAAACAGAAACTATGGCTACACCTTC	CASSLNRNYGYTF
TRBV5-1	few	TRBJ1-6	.	TGCGCCAGCAGCTTCTTAGGGGCAGTGGATTCACCCCTCCACTTT	CASSFLGAVDSPLHF
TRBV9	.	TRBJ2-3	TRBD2	TGTGCCAGCAGCGACCCCTCCACTCAGCGGGGGCCCACAGATACGCAGTATTTT	CASSDPSTQRGPTDTQYF
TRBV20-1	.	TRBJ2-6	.	TGCAGTGCCACCCATCTACAAGGGTCCTACTCTGGGGCCAACGTCCTGACTTTC	CSATHLQGSYSGANVLTF
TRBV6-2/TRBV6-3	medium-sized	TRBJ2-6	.	TGTGCCAGCAGTCGCGTGGGCTCTGGGGCCAACGTCCTGACTTTC	CASSRVGSGANVLTF
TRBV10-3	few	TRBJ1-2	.	TGTGCCACCGGGTCGGGGGAGGGCTACACCTTC	CATGSGEGYTF
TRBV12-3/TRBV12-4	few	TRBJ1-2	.	TGTGCCAGCAGTCAGGACGGATATGGCTACACCTTC	CASSQDGYGYTF
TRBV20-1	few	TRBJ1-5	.	TGCAGTGCTAGAGACTACAGACGGGGGTCTTACCAGCCCCAGCATTTT	CSARDYRRGSYQPQHF
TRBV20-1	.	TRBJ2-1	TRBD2	TGCAGTGCTCGACTAGCGGGGCTGAGCTCCTACAATGAGCAGTTCTTC	CSARLAGLSSYNEQFF
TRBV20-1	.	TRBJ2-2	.	TGCAGTGCTAGAGAGTTCGTGAAAAACACCGGGGAGCTGTTTTTT	CSAREFVKNTGELFF
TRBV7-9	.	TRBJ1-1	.	TGTGCCAGCGTCCCAACGGGGCAACGCACTGAAGCTTTCTTT	CASVPTGQRTEAFF
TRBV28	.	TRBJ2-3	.	TGTGCCAGCGGGACCGAAATGGGGGCGGATACGCAGTATTTT	CASGTEMGADTQYF
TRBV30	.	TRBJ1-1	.	TGTGCCTGGAAGGCGGGGTACCCTAAAGCTTTCTTT	CAWKAGYPKAFF
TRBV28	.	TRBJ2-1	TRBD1	TGTGCCAGCAGTTCCAGGGACAGGGTAAGCAGTGAGCAGTTCTTC	CASSSRDRVSSEQFF
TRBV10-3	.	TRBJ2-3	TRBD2	TGTGCCATCGCTTGGAGCGGGGGTACCGATACGCAGTATTTT	CAIAWSGGTDTQYF
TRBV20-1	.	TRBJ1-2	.	TGCAGTGCCAGAAAGTCTGGATCGGGGGGCTACACCTTC	CSARKSGSGGYTF
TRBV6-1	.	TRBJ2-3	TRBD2	TGTGCCAGCAGTGAACCGAGCGGGGGTGTAGATACGCAGTATTTT	CASSEPSGGVDTQYF
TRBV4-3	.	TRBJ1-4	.	TGCGCCAGCAGCCCATCCAGCTGGCGGGAAAAACTGTTTTTT	CASSPSSWREKLFF
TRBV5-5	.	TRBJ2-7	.	TGCGCCAGCAGCCAAAAAGAACAGAGCGAGCAGTACTTC	CASSQKEQSEQYF
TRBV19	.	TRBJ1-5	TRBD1	TGTGCCAGTAGACCCGACAGGGTGAGGCAGCCCCAGCATTTT	CASRPDRVRQPQHF
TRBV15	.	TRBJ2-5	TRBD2	TGTGCCACCAGCAGAGGTGGACTAGAGGAGACCCAGTACTTC	CATSRGGLEETQYF
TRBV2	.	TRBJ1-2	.	TGTGCCAGCAGTGATGAGTGGTATGGCTACACCTTC	CASSDEWYGYTF